Listed below are T cell receptor beta chains from one sample, sequenced in a study of blood T cell repertoires in COVID-19. Profiling relied on immunoSEQ multiplex PCR, and the TCRdb table lists in-frame clones only, not all of them. The sample lists 200,000 to 300,000 clones, roughly 80% occurring once. Sequencing was performed on peripheral blood. The receptors shown here come from an elderly woman with acute or convalescent COVID-19. Both conserved end residues are part of each CDR3. The order of the fields is V gene, clone size, D gene, J gene, CDR3 protein, CDR3 DNA. A D gene is named only where the DNA matches it firmly. Clone size is not always given. Where it is, it says once, few, many or a class for expanded clones.

V gene: TRBV29-1; clone size: -; D gene: TRBD1; J gene: TRBJ2-2; CDR3 protein: CSGQGTGELFF; CDR3 DNA: TGCAGCGGACAGGGGACCGGGGAGCTGTTTTTT
V gene: TRBV13; clone size: -; D gene: -; J gene: TRBJ2-7; CDR3 protein: CASSKESNSYEQYF; CDR3 DNA: TGTGCCAGCAGCAAGGAGTCTAACTCCTACGAGCAGTACTTC
V gene: TRBV2; clone size: -; D gene: -; J gene: TRBJ1-1; CDR3 protein: CASRAGGTRPTEAFF; CDR3 DNA: TGTGCCAGCAGGGCGGGGGGGACCAGGCCCACTGAAGCTTTCTTT
V gene: TRBV2; clone size: -; D gene: -; J gene: TRBJ2-7; CDR3 protein: CASRVTGTTYEQYF; CDR3 DNA: TGTGCCAGCCGGGTAACAGGGACGACCTACGAGCAGTACTTC
V gene: TRBV19; clone size: -; D gene: -; J gene: TRBJ1-4; CDR3 protein: CASSINDSPGEKLFF; CDR3 DNA: TGTGCCAGTAGTATAAATGACAGCCCCGGGGAAAAACTGTTTTTT
V gene: TRBV6-5; clone size: -; D gene: -; J gene: TRBJ1-1; CDR3 protein: CASSSGQGTNTEAFF; CDR3 DNA: TGTGCCAGCAGTTCCGGGCAGGGGACGAACACTGAAGCTTTCTTT
V gene: TRBV28; clone size: few; D gene: -; J gene: TRBJ1-4; CDR3 protein: CASTPPGHYEKLFF; CDR3 DNA: TGTGCCAGCACCCCCCCGGGACACTATGAAAAACTGTTTTTT
V gene: TRBV5-5; clone size: -; D gene: TRBD2; J gene: TRBJ2-5; CDR3 protein: CASRPEGGLAGGYQETQYF; CDR3 DNA: TGTGCCAGCCGCCCTGAAGGAGGGCTAGCGGGGGGATATCAAGAGACCCAGTACTTC
V gene: TRBV10-2; clone size: -; D gene: -; J gene: TRBJ2-3; CDR3 protein: CASSESRGTDTQYF; CDR3 DNA: TGCGCCAGCAGTGAGTCTAGGGGAACAGATACGCAGTATTTT
V gene: TRBV6-4; clone size: -; D gene: -; J gene: TRBJ2-3; CDR3 protein: CASRPPGADTQYF; CDR3 DNA: TGTGCCAGCAGACCTCCGGGGGCAGATACGCAGTATTTT
V gene: TRBV5-6; clone size: -; D gene: -; J gene: TRBJ2-3; CDR3 protein: CASSRGSPDTQYF; CDR3 DNA: TGTGCCAGCAGCCGCGGAAGTCCAGATACGCAGTATTTT
V gene: TRBV7-2; clone size: -; D gene: -; J gene: TRBJ2-2; CDR3 protein: CASSRTGLNTGELFF; CDR3 DNA: TGTGCCAGCAGCAGAACAGGGTTAAACACCGGGGAGCTGTTTTTT
V gene: TRBV29-1; clone size: -; D gene: -; J gene: TRBJ2-2; CDR3 protein: CSVREGGTGELFF; CDR3 DNA: TGCAGCGTTCGAGAGGGGGGGACCGGGGAGCTGTTTTTT
V gene: TRBV9; clone size: -; D gene: -; J gene: TRBJ2-2; CDR3 protein: CASSVFLGAGELFF; CDR3 DNA: TGTGCCAGCAGCGTATTCCTAGGAGCCGGGGAGCTGTTTTTT
V gene: TRBV3-1/TRBV3-2; clone size: -; D gene: -; J gene: TRBJ2-7; CDR3 protein: CASSQMAGAIYEQYF; CDR3 DNA: TGTGCCAGCAGCCAAATGGCCGGAGCGATCTACGAGCAGTACTTC
V gene: TRBV2; clone size: -; D gene: -; J gene: TRBJ1-5; CDR3 protein: CASSEQLNQPQHF; CDR3 DNA: TGTGCCAGCAGTGAACAGTTAAATCAGCCCCAGCATTTT
V gene: TRBV5-1; clone size: few; D gene: -; J gene: TRBJ1-3; CDR3 protein: CASSLGTVTGGNTIYF; CDR3 DNA: TGCGCCAGCAGCTTGGGGACAGTAACAGGGGGAAACACCATATATTTT
V gene: TRBV30; clone size: few; D gene: -; J gene: TRBJ1-6; CDR3 protein: CAFREGNSPLHF; CDR3 DNA: TGTGCCTTCAGGGAGGGTAATTCACCCCTCCACTTT
V gene: TRBV7-8; clone size: -; D gene: -; J gene: TRBJ2-6; CDR3 protein: CASSSTGSGANVLTF; CDR3 DNA: TGTGCCAGCAGCTCAACAGGGTCTGGGGCCAACGTCCTGACTTTC
V gene: TRBV3-1/TRBV3-2; clone size: -; D gene: TRBD1; J gene: TRBJ1-5; CDR3 protein: CASSQSDRGHNQPQHF; CDR3 DNA: TGTGCCAGCAGCCAATCTGACAGGGGGCACAATCAGCCCCAGCATTTT
V gene: TRBV27; clone size: once; D gene: TRBD1; J gene: TRBJ1-3; CDR3 protein: CASRTGVSGNTIYF; CDR3 DNA: TGTGCCAGCAGGACAGGGGTCTCTGGAAACACCATATATTTT
V gene: TRBV6-5; clone size: once; D gene: -; J gene: TRBJ2-2; CDR3 protein: CASSPGSATGELFF; CDR3 DNA: TGTGCCAGCAGCCCGGGGTCGGCCACCGGGGAGCTGTTTTTT
V gene: TRBV3-1/TRBV3-2; clone size: -; D gene: TRBD2; J gene: TRBJ2-1; CDR3 protein: CASSPTSGGNEQFF; CDR3 DNA: TGTGCCAGCAGCCCGACTAGCGGGGGCAATGAGCAGTTCTTC
V gene: TRBV6-5; clone size: -; D gene: TRBD1; J gene: TRBJ2-5; CDR3 protein: CAISPGQGILETQYF; CDR3 DNA: TGTGCCATAAGCCCGGGACAGGGTATTTTGGAGACCCAGTACTTC
V gene: TRBV27; clone size: -; D gene: -; J gene: TRBJ2-7; CDR3 protein: CASRNRASTYEQYF; CDR3 DNA: TGTGCCAGCAGGAACAGGGCAAGCACCTACGAGCAGTACTTC
V gene: TRBV12-5; clone size: medium-sized; D gene: -; J gene: TRBJ2-1; CDR3 protein: CASGWEALNEQFF; CDR3 DNA: TGTGCTAGTGGTTGGGAGGCTCTCAATGAGCAGTTCTTC
V gene: TRBV6-2/TRBV6-3; clone size: -; D gene: -; J gene: TRBJ1-1; CDR3 protein: CASSLGAGTSSFF; CDR3 DNA: TGTGCCAGCAGCTTAGGGGCCGGGACATCGAGTTTCTTT
V gene: TRBV27; clone size: -; D gene: TRBD1; J gene: TRBJ2-7; CDR3 protein: CASSRTGFRDEQYF; CDR3 DNA: TGTGCCAGCAGTCGGACAGGGTTCAGGGACGAGCAGTACTTC
V gene: TRBV19; clone size: -; D gene: -; J gene: TRBJ1-1; CDR3 protein: CASSIQGAMNTEAFF; CDR3 DNA: TGTGCCAGTAGTATCCAGGGTGCGATGAACACTGAAGCTTTCTTT
V gene: TRBV7-2; clone size: few; D gene: -; J gene: TRBJ1-1; CDR3 protein: CASSPRSSDNTEAFF; CDR3 DNA: TGTGCCAGCAGCCCGCGGTCTTCTGATAACACTGAAGCTTTCTTT
V gene: TRBV12-3/TRBV12-4; clone size: -; D gene: -; J gene: TRBJ2-7; CDR3 protein: CASGLWGDEQYF; CDR3 DNA: TGTGCCAGCGGGCTGTGGGGGGACGAGCAGTACTTC
V gene: TRBV11-2; clone size: -; D gene: TRBD1; J gene: TRBJ2-1; CDR3 protein: CASSFAGTDNEQFF; CDR3 DNA: TGTGCCAGCAGCTTCGCCGGGACAGACAATGAGCAGTTCTTC
V gene: TRBV11-2; clone size: -; D gene: -; J gene: TRBJ1-1; CDR3 protein: CASSQNAQNTEAFF; CDR3 DNA: TGTGCCAGCAGCCAAAACGCACAGAACACTGAAGCTTTCTTT
V gene: TRBV7-7; clone size: -; D gene: -; J gene: TRBJ1-4; CDR3 protein: CASSLAVRHPGKNEKLFF; CDR3 DNA: TGTGCTAGCAGCTTAGCGGTGCGTCACCCGGGAAAGAATGAAAAACTGTTTTTT
V gene: TRBV18; clone size: -; D gene: -; J gene: TRBJ1-4; CDR3 protein: CASSPLAGANEKLFF; CDR3 DNA: TGTGCCAGCTCACCTCTAGCAGGGGCTAATGAAAAACTGTTTTTT
V gene: TRBV10-1; clone size: -; D gene: TRBD1; J gene: TRBJ1-4; CDR3 protein: CASTKDRANEKLFF; CDR3 DNA: TGCGCCAGCACGAAGGACAGGGCTAATGAAAAACTGTTTTTT
V gene: TRBV15; clone size: -; D gene: TRBD1; J gene: TRBJ2-5; CDR3 protein: CATSRGQQETQYF; CDR3 DNA: TGTGCCACCAGCAGGGGACAGCAAGAGACCCAGTACTTC
V gene: TRBV5-1; clone size: once; D gene: TRBD2; J gene: TRBJ2-1; CDR3 protein: CASSSRAVAGVVYNEQFF; CDR3 DNA: TGCGCCAGCAGCTCTCGGGCGGTAGCGGGGGTCGTTTACAATGAGCAGTTCTTC
V gene: TRBV3-1/TRBV3-2; clone size: -; D gene: TRBD1; J gene: TRBJ1-3; CDR3 protein: CASSYGQGGGNTIYF; CDR3 DNA: TGTGCCAGCAGCTACGGACAGGGGGGAGGAAACACCATATATTTT
V gene: TRBV11-2; clone size: once; D gene: TRBD1; J gene: TRBJ2-7; CDR3 protein: CASSPQPGQGVYEQYF; CDR3 DNA: TGTGCCAGCAGTCCACAACCGGGACAGGGGGTTTACGAGCAGTACTTC
V gene: TRBV5-1; clone size: -; D gene: TRBD1; J gene: TRBJ2-1; CDR3 protein: CASGQGVDEQFF; CDR3 DNA: TGCGCCAGCGGACAGGGGGTGGATGAGCAGTTCTTC
V gene: TRBV28; clone size: -; D gene: -; J gene: TRBJ1-4; CDR3 protein: CASSPPLWSAGTNEKLFF; CDR3 DNA: TGTGCCAGCAGTCCTCCCCTCTGGAGTGCGGGAACTAATGAAAAACTGTTTTTT
V gene: TRBV10-2; clone size: -; D gene: -; J gene: TRBJ1-5; CDR3 protein: CASGHPGSNQPQHF; CDR3 DNA: TGCGCCTCTGGACATCCCGGGTCCAATCAGCCCCAGCATTTT
V gene: TRBV19; clone size: -; D gene: -; J gene: TRBJ2-2; CDR3 protein: CASSRQENTGELFF; CDR3 DNA: TGTGCCAGTAGCCGACAGGAGAACACCGGGGAGCTGTTTTTT
V gene: TRBV5-4; clone size: -; D gene: TRBD1; J gene: TRBJ2-3; CDR3 protein: CASSPAGDRGHTDTQYF; CDR3 DNA: TGTGCCAGCAGCCCTGCGGGGGACAGGGGGCATACAGATACGCAGTATTTT
V gene: TRBV28; clone size: -; D gene: -; J gene: TRBJ2-7; CDR3 protein: CATRVAYEQYF; CDR3 DNA: TGTGCCACCCGGGTAGCCTACGAGCAGTACTTC
V gene: TRBV3-1/TRBV3-2; clone size: -; D gene: -; J gene: TRBJ2-3; CDR3 protein: CASSQEAGGRDTQYF; CDR3 DNA: TGTGCCAGCAGCCAAGAGGCGGGCGGCAGGGATACGCAGTATTTT
V gene: TRBV5-1; clone size: -; D gene: -; J gene: TRBJ2-3; CDR3 protein: CASSLGGGQDTQYF; CDR3 DNA: TGCGCCAGCAGCTTGGGAGGGGGTCAAGATACGCAGTATTTT
V gene: TRBV20-1; clone size: once; D gene: TRBD1; J gene: TRBJ1-1; CDR3 protein: CSGDRGAFF; CDR3 DNA: TGCAGTGGGGACAGGGGAGCTTTCTTT
V gene: TRBV6-2/TRBV6-3; clone size: -; D gene: -; J gene: TRBJ1-2; CDR3 protein: CASSFGLYGYTF; CDR3 DNA: TGTGCCAGCAGTTTCGGACTTTATGGCTACACCTTC
V gene: TRBV2; clone size: -; D gene: -; J gene: TRBJ2-5; CDR3 protein: CASIRAGALQETQYF; CDR3 DNA: TGTGCCAGCATAAGGGCAGGGGCGCTCCAAGAGACCCAGTACTTC
V gene: TRBV28; clone size: -; D gene: -; J gene: TRBJ1-2; CDR3 protein: CASRGGFSGYTF; CDR3 DNA: TGTGCCAGCAGGGGGGGGTTTTCTGGCTACACCTTC
V gene: TRBV6-4; clone size: -; D gene: -; J gene: TRBJ2-2; CDR3 protein: CASSLRAGTGELFF; CDR3 DNA: TGTGCCAGCAGCCTGAGGGCGGGAACCGGGGAGCTGTTTTTT
V gene: TRBV11-2; clone size: once; D gene: TRBD1; J gene: TRBJ2-7; CDR3 protein: CASSPISPGTGFYEQYF; CDR3 DNA: TGTGCCAGCAGCCCTATATCCCCCGGGACAGGGTTCTACGAGCAGTACTTC
V gene: TRBV5-1; clone size: -; D gene: TRBD1; J gene: TRBJ2-4; CDR3 protein: CASSPGQAGSAKNIQYF; CDR3 DNA: TGCGCCAGCAGCCCGGGACAGGCTGGTTCGGCCAAAAACATTCAGTACTTC
V gene: TRBV7-9; clone size: -; D gene: TRBD1; J gene: TRBJ2-3; CDR3 protein: CASSSYRGKADTQYF; CDR3 DNA: TGTGCCAGCAGCTCTTACAGGGGGAAGGCAGATACGCAGTATTTT
V gene: TRBV20-1; clone size: -; D gene: TRBD2; J gene: TRBJ2-1; CDR3 protein: CSASTPLTAGGNEQFF; CDR3 DNA: TGCAGTGCTAGTACCCCCCTAACAGCGGGGGGTAATGAGCAGTTCTTC